The T cell receptor (beta chain) under discussion was sequenced for a study of long-term antiretroviral therapy in people with HIV. Samples were assayed with immunoSEQ v3.0 at survey level. Here immunoSEQ multiplex PCR was the method, and the copy in TCRdb shows in-frame clones only, minus some. This table has tens of thousands of clones, almost 90% appearing once. Trimming stripped 1 base from V and 7 bases from J, with 8 bases between. Germline V gene data show CDR1 as SEHNR and CDR2 as FQNEAQ (reference sequence). CDR3 length: 12 amino acids. This clone was detected only a few times. Sequencing was performed on unsorted PBMCs, taken around 4.5 years after starting antiretroviral therapy. The clonotype originates from a young man with HIV. The genes are TRBV7-9 and TRBJ2-7; tentatively, D is TRBD1 (5 bases). Here the CDR3 DNA reads TGTGCCAGCAGCTTAGAGGGGCGGGAGCAGTACTTC. This translates into CASSLEGREQYF.